A single sample is the source of the 8 T cell receptor beta chains below, sequenced in a study of blood T cell repertoires in COVID-19. Produced via immunoSEQ multiplex PCR; TCRdb's table is partial and in-frame only. The data contain 200,000 to 300,000 clones, around nine tenths of them seen just once; the ten biggest clones take up under 4%. Sequenced: peripheral blood. The origin of the receptors is a young man with active or convalescent COVID-19.

Worth noting for this clone: Within the sample, other DNA sequences also encode this same CDR3. V usage is TRBV12-3 or TRBV12-4 and J usage is TRBJ1-1; D is unresolved. V was clipped by 3 bases and J by 5 bases, with 7 bases between them. The CDR3 contains 12 residues. The CDR3 nucleotides read TGTGCCAGCAGTTTGAGGAGGACTGAAGCTTTCTTT. As protein: CASSLRRTEAFF.

The rearrangement joins TRBV5-4 to TRBJ2-1, with D perhaps TRBD2 (6 bases). With 2 bases removed from V and 0 bases from J, the gap between germline ends came to 9 bases. Germline V gene data show CDR1 as SGHNT and CDR2 as YYREEE (reference sequence). CDR3 length: 15 amino acids. The CDR3 bases are TGTGCCAGCAGCTTTAGGCGGGGCTCCTACAATGAGCAGTTCTTC. Translating gives CASSFRRGSYNEQFF.

The chain links TRBV6-5 to TRBJ2-7, with TRBD1 matching over 11 bases. Germline V CDR1 and CDR2: MNHEY, SVGAGI. Trimming cost V 7 bases and J 6 bases; bases outside gene matches: 5. This CDR3 spans 13 amino acids. CDR3 loop: CASKRTGGGEQYF. Here the CDR3 DNA reads TGTGCCAGCAAAAGGACAGGGGGCGGCGAGCAGTACTTC.

V gene TRBV12-5 combines with J gene TRBJ1-5; TRBD1 is a possible D gene (5 bases). The germline V and J ends were trimmed by 7 bases and 7 bases, with 20 bases remaining between them. The length of the CDR3 is 15 residues. From germline, CDR1 is LGHNT and CDR2 FRNRAP. CDR3 coding DNA: TGTGCTAGTGTCCCCGGGACCGGGGGTCGGCAGCCCCAGCATTTT. Translation: CASVPGTGGRQPQHF.

V gene TRBV27 combines with J gene TRBJ2-7; no clear D gene. Germline V gives CDR1 MNHEY, CDR2 SMNVEV (reference sequence). Trimming left V 0 bases short and J 3 bases short, with 12 bases between. The CDR3 contains 15 residues. CDR3: CASSLSQNTIYEQYF. The CDR3, as DNA: TGTGCCAGCAGTTTATCCCAGAATACCATCTACGAGCAGTACTTC.

The gene calls are TRBV3-1 (or the pseudogene TRBV3-2) and TRBJ1-2; perhaps TRBD1 as D (5 bases). With 3 bases removed from V and 8 bases from J, the gap between germline ends came to 13 bases. CDR3 length equals 13 residues. Germline values: CDR1 LGHDT, CDR2 YNNKEL (reference sequence). Written as DNA, the CDR3 is TGTGCCAGCAGCCAGGCGGGGGAGGGAGGCTACACCTTC. Translation: CASSQAGEGGYTF.

The chain uses TRBV21-1 and TRBJ2-7; the table calls TRBD1, which could not be checked here. TRBV21-1 is flagged as a pseudogene. This CDR3 comprises 17 residues. As DNA, the CDR3 is TGTGCCAGCAGCAAAGGGGGCAAATATAAAGGCTCCTACGAGCAGTACTTC. It codes for CASSKGGKYKGSYEQYF.

This clone was seen only a few times. The rearrangement links TRBV7-2 to TRBJ1-1; D gene unclear. Germline loops: CDR1 SGHTA, CDR2 FQGNSA. The CDR3 is made up of 16 amino acids. Trimming cost V 5 bases and J 0 bases, with 16 bases left between them. CDR3 DNA: TGTGCCAGCAGCCCCCTGGGGAGTGAGTTGAACACTGAAGCTTTCTTT. Protein sequence: CASSPLGSELNTEAFF.